This T cell receptor (beta chain) was identified in a study of PD-1 and CTLA-4 blockade in melanoma. This clone was seen more than once but under ten times. Generated by immunoSEQ multiplex PCR, the TCRdb table keeps only in-frame clones and is missing some. The table shows roughly 30,000 clones, with less than 95% occurring only once. CDR3 length equals 10 residues. V lost 5 bases and J 6 bases, leaving 8 bases between the germline ends. Germline V gene data show CDR1 as DFQATT and CDR2 as SNEGSKA (reference sequence). Sequencing used CD8+ T cells from peripheral blood, obtained from a patient given anti-PD-1 treatment. This chain joins TRBV20-1 and TRBJ2-7, with D possibly matching TRBD2 (5 bases). This receptor was identified in a human donor with melanoma. The DNA for the CDR3 is TGCAGTGCTGGCGGGCTCGAGCAGTACTTC. This sequence encodes CSAGGLEQYF.